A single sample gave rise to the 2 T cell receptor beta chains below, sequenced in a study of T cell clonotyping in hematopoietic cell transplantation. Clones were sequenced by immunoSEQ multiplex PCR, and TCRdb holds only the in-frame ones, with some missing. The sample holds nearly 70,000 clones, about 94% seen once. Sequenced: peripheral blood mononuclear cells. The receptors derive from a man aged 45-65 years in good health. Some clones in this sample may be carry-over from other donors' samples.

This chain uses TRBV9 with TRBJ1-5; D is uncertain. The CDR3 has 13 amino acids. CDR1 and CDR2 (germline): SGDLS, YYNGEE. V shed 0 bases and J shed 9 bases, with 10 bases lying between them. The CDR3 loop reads CASSVAVEAPQHF. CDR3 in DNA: TGTGCCAGCAGCGTAGCGGTGGAGGCGCCCCAGCATTTT.

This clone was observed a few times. The CDR3, as DNA: TGTGCCAGCAGCTTAGCGCCAGGGGGCACTGAAGCTTTCTTT. Translated, it gives CASSLAPGGTEAFF. The V and J genes are TRBV7-3 and TRBJ1-1; 7 bases are a match to TRBD1. CDR1 and CDR2 from the germline V gene are SGHTA and FQGTGA. With 2 bases clipped from V and 4 bases from J, the junction kept 4 bases outside the gene matches. The CDR3 extends over 14 amino acids.